The 15 T cell receptor beta chains reported below all come from one sample, sequenced in a study of blood T cell repertoires in COVID-19. Sequenced by immunoSEQ multiplex PCR; TCRdb stores in-frame clones only, minus some. The table includes tens of thousands of clones, under 90% detected once. Source material: peripheral blood. Receptor source: a man aged 65 to 85 with active or convalescent COVID-19.

This clone was recorded once. V usage is TRBV19 and J usage is TRBJ1-5; no definite D call. CDR1 LNHDA and CDR2 SQIVND come from the germline V gene (reference sequence). The CDR3 sequence is 12 residues long. Trimming cost V 3 bases and J 4 bases, with 4 bases left between them. The CDR3 sequence: CASSIVNQPQHF. The CDR3 nucleotides are TGTGCCAGTAGTATCGTTAATCAGCCCCAGCATTTT.

The CDR3 DNA follows: TGTGCCAGTGGGGGGAGGGGCGCAACCGGGGAGCTGTTTTTT. Its protein is CASGGRGATGELFF. This chain connects TRBV19 to TRBJ2-2, with 7 bases aligning to TRBD2. The CDR3 runs 14 residues. V shed 8 bases, J shed 5 bases, and the junction held 8 bases outside the gene matches. CDR1 LNHDA and CDR2 SQIVND come from the germline V gene (reference sequence).

The chain links TRBV28 to TRBJ1-1; D gene ambiguous. Between the trimmed V and J ends, which lost 6 bases and 7 bases, there was a span of 12 bases. Germline V lookup: CDR1 MDHEN, CDR2 SYDVKM. The length of the CDR3 is 12 residues. The CDR3 nucleotides read TGTGCCAGCAGGAGTAACAGAGATGAAGCTTTCTTT. It translates to CASRSNRDEAFF.

The genes are TRBV19 and TRBJ1-6; 7 nucleotides agree with TRBD1. The CDR3 sequence is 18 residues long. CDR1 LNHDA and CDR2 SQIVND come from the germline V gene (reference sequence). Germline trimming cut 1 base from V and 6 bases from J; bases unmatched to any gene: 12. For the CDR3, the DNA is TGTGCCAGTAGTATAGCCGAGGGACAGCTGGGACTTAATTCACCCCTCCACTTT. Translating it yields CASSIAEGQLGLNSPLHF.

The chain employs TRBV5-1 and TRBJ2-2; perhaps TRBD1 as D (5 bases). This CDR3 has 15 residues. The germline V gene encodes CDR1 SGHRS and CDR2 YFSETQ. Between the trimmed V and J ends, which lost 4 bases and 0 bases, there was a span of 10 bases. The CDR3 region has the DNA TGCGCCAGCAGCAAGACAGTCCCGAACACCGGGGAGCTGTTTTTT. It specifies CASSKTVPNTGELFF.

V and J are TRBV18 and TRBJ2-1; 7 nucleotides match TRBD1. The CDR3 consists of 16 residues. Germline CDR1 is KGHSH and CDR2 is LQKENI. V shed 3 bases, J shed 1 base, and the junction held 6 bases outside the gene matches. DNA for the CDR3: TGTGCCAGCTCACCGAAACAGGGGAGATCCTACAATGAGCAGTTCTTC. It encodes CASSPKQGRSYNEQFF.

V usage is TRBV11-2 and J usage is TRBJ2-3; 14 nucleotides agree with TRBD2. V gave up 5 bases and J gave up 4 bases; unmatched junction bases: 2. Germline CDR1 reads SGHAT; CDR2 reads FQNNGV. The CDR3 totals 15 residues. CDR3 protein: CASSPGLAGADTQYF. The DNA of the CDR3 is TGTGCCAGCAGCCCGGGACTAGCGGGAGCAGATACGCAGTATTTT.

The chain combines TRBV7-6 with TRBJ2-5, with a possible D match to TRBD2 (6 bases). Trimming cost V 1 base and J 1 base, with 13 bases left between them. CDR1 is SGHVS and CDR2 is FNYEAQ in the germline V gene. The CDR3 length is 16 residues. For the CDR3, the DNA is TGTGCCAGCAGCTTAGGGGCCCCGGGACTCCAAGAGACCCAGTACTTC. Amino acids: CASSLGAPGLQETQYF.

V gene TRBV19 combines with J gene TRBJ1-2, with TRBD1 matching 8 bases. There are 14 residues in the CDR3. Trimming removed 6 bases from V and 7 bases from J; junction bases left unmatched: 10. Germline V CDR1 and CDR2: LNHDA, SQIVND (reference sequence). CDR3 bases: TGTGCCAGTAGAGTGGACAGGGTCTCCGCTGGCTACACCTTC. Its translation is CASRVDRVSAGYTF.

This clone was counted a few times. The V gene is TRBV28, the J gene TRBJ1-4; 10 bases are shared with TRBD1. Per germline, CDR1 MDHEN and CDR2 SYDVKM. The CDR3 covers 15 residues. The V gene end was trimmed by 6 bases and the J gene end by 7 bases; junction bases not matched to a gene: 8. This CDR3 is CASRPDRGLGEKLFF. The CDR3 DNA sequence: TGTGCCAGCAGACCCGACAGGGGGCTTGGTGAAAAACTGTTTTTT.

J is TRBJ1-2 and V is TRBV6-5, with TRBD1 matching over 11 bases. J gave up 7 bases and V 6 bases, and 10 bases lay outside the gene matches. Germline CDR1 reads MNHEY; CDR2 reads SVGAGI. CDR3 length: 15 amino acids. CDR3 bases: TGTGCCAGCAGGCCTGGACAGGGGGCGGTATCTGGCTACACCTTC. This codes for CASRPGQGAVSGYTF.

V usage is TRBV6-5 and J usage is TRBJ2-7, with D possibly TRBD1 on 5 matching bases. Trimming pared 6 bases from V and 3 bases from J, leaving 15 bases between. CDR3 length equals 14 residues. CDR1 is MNHEY and CDR2 is SVGAGI in the germline V gene. CDR3 in amino acids: CASSPGHTHYEQYF. DNA of the CDR3: TGTGCCAGCAGCCCAGGACACACACACTACGAGCAGTACTTC.

This chain uses TRBV5-1 with TRBJ2-5; no clear D gene. V was pared by 0 bases and J by 2 bases, with 5 bases between. The CDR3 is made up of 13 amino acids. From germline, CDR1 is SGHRS and CDR2 YFSETQ. CDR3 loop: CASSLGGQETQYF. CDR3 sequence (DNA): TGCGCCAGCAGCTTGGGAGGACAAGAGACCCAGTACTTC.

The chain couples TRBV7-9 to TRBJ2-2; D is possibly TRBD1 (7 bases). Germline V gene lookup returns CDR1 SEHNR and CDR2 FQNEAQ (reference sequence). Trimming stripped 6 bases from V and 3 bases from J, with 14 bases between. The CDR3 is made up of 15 amino acids. The CDR3 sequence: CASRRTGEDTGELFF. The CDR3 DNA reads as TGTGCCAGCAGGCGTACAGGGGAGGACACCGGGGAGCTGTTTTTT.

This clone was recorded once. The chain combines TRBV7-3 with TRBJ1-2; D might be TRBD1 (5 bases). Germline V gene lookup returns CDR1 SGHTA and CDR2 FQGTGA. With 5 bases removed from V and 5 bases from J, the gap between germline ends came to 18 bases. This CDR3 has 15 residues. This CDR3 is CASSPTPGGVYGYTF. The CDR3 DNA follows: TGTGCCAGCAGCCCCACCCCGGGAGGGGTTTATGGCTACACCTTC.